This T cell receptor (beta chain) was documented in a study of cytomegalovirus exposure and HLA in healthy donors. Study-wide results and caveats: Prediction of most subjects' HLA-A and HLA-B alleles by TCR beta sequences was reportedly accurate. In an earlier analysis, productive rearrangement rates for most beta V segments clustered near 87% or 30%. The authors listed 164 TCR beta chains as cytomegalovirus-associated.

To note about this clone: Its target is not known.

There are 15 residues in the CDR3. V lost 5 bases and J 3 bases, leaving 13 bases between the germline ends. The germline V gene encodes CDR1 SGHVS and CDR2 FNYEAQ. PCR used 60 Vbeta primers and 13 Jbeta primers. This table comes from immunoSEQ multiplex PCR, and its TCRdb copy is limited to in-frame clones, with some not included. The sample gives over 150,000 clones, 80% of which show up once; roughly 13% is in the top ten. The V gene is TRBV7-6, the J gene TRBJ2-2; D possibly corresponds to TRBD1 (6 bases). This receptor was identified in a young man in good health and CMV-seropositive. Sequencing was carried out using PBMCs. Here the CDR3 reads CASSEVRGYTGELFF. The CDR3 region has the DNA TGTGCCAGCAGCGAGGTCAGGGGATACACCGGGGAGCTGTTTTTT.